These 10 T cell receptor beta chains originate from one sample sequenced in a study of cytomegalovirus exposure and HLA in healthy donors. 13 Jbeta primers and 60 Vbeta primers were used for the PCR. Sequenced by immunoSEQ multiplex PCR; TCRdb stores in-frame clones only, minus some. Among approximately 150,000 clones listed, more than 80% were seen once. Sequenced: PBMCs. These receptor sequences come from a woman aged 40 to 50 in good health and CMV-seropositive.

The chain uses TRBV14 and TRBJ1-6; D is uncertain. Trimming took off 1 base at V and 7 bases at J, with 5 bases between the two ends. The CDR3 consists of 13 residues. Germline loops: CDR1 SGHDN, CDR2 FVKESK. CDR3 sequence reads: CASSQVGNSPLHF. The CDR3 DNA reads TGTGCCAGCAGCCAAGTCGGGAATTCACCCCTCCACTTT.

This chain joins TRBV2 and TRBJ2-5; TRBD2 might be the D (5 bases). The end of the DNA aligns better with TRBJ2-7, so the J call may be wrong. Germline lookup yields CDR1 SNHLY and CDR2 FYNNEI. This CDR3 has 14 amino acids. The CDR3 DNA reads TGTGCCAGCAGTGAAGGGACTTTCTCCTACGAGCAGTACTTC. Translated: CASSEGTFSYEQYF.

This sequence joins TRBV6-5 and TRBJ2-5; a weak D match, TRBD2 (7 bases). Germline V gene sequence: CDR1 MNHEY, CDR2 SVGAGI. This CDR3 contains 16 residues. Trimming cost V 0 bases and J 5 bases, with 16 bases left between them. The CDR3 spells CASSYSSGGRGETQYF. The CDR3 DNA is TGTGCCAGCAGTTACTCCTCCGGGGGGCGGGGGGAGACCCAGTACTTC.

The chain employs TRBV19 and TRBJ2-1; D is perhaps TRBD1 (5 bases). V lost 5 bases and J 4 bases, leaving 18 bases between the germline ends. Germline V gives CDR1 LNHDA, CDR2 SQIVND (reference sequence). The CDR3 is 16 amino acids. This chain's CDR3 is CASSPRARLGYNEQFF. CDR3 sequence (DNA): TGTGCCAGTAGTCCCAGGGCCCGTCTAGGGTACAATGAGCAGTTCTTC.

The chain couples TRBV7-2 to TRBJ2-7, with TRBD2 as a possible D gene (7 bases). CDR3 length equals 13 residues. Trimming removed 8 bases from V and 4 bases from J, with 15 bases in between. Germline CDR1 reads SGHTA; CDR2 reads FQGNSA. This chain's CDR3 is CASGGGVGYEQYF. CDR3 coding DNA: TGTGCCAGCGGAGGGGGGGTAGGGTACGAGCAGTACTTC.

Details on this clone: At one boundary the junction diverges from the germline segment, which might be a read error. This rearrangement joins TRBV30 to TRBJ2-7, with D tentatively TRBD1 (6 bases). The V gene's germline CDR1 is GTSNPN and CDR2 SVGIG (reference sequence). The CDR3 has 14 amino acids. This CDR3 reads CVWSVVPGAYEQYF. In DNA, the CDR3 is TGTGTCTGGAGTGTAGTTCCAGGGGCCTACGAGCAGTACTTC.

The V call is TRBV28, the J call TRBJ1-2; 9 bases line up with TRBD1. The CDR3 runs 12 residues. Losses at the gene ends were 6 bases for V and 8 bases for J; bases not matched to a gene: 4. CDR1 and CDR2 from the germline V gene are MDHEN and SYDVKM. CDR3 protein: CASRDTGGGYTF. The CDR3 DNA reads as TGTGCCAGCAGGGATACAGGGGGCGGCTACACCTTC.

The chain is built from TRBV5-1 and TRBJ1-6; the D is unclear. CDR3 length equals 13 residues. The germline CDR1 and CDR2 sequences are SGHRS and YFSETQ. V lost 7 bases to trimming and J lost 8 bases, with 13 bases between them. The CDR3: CASSETEDSPLHF. CDR3 sequence (DNA): TGCGCCAGCTCGGAGACGGAGGATTCACCCCTCCACTTT.

This clone was seen more than once but under ten times. The rearrangement links TRBV28 to TRBJ1-2; D call uncertain. Germline CDR1 and CDR2: MDHEN and SYDVKM. Trimming took 4 bases from V and 0 from J, leaving 9 bases between them. This CDR3 region has 14 residues. The DNA for the CDR3 is TGTGCCAGCAGTTCCGAGGCAGCTAACTATGGCTACACCTTC. This encodes CASSSEAANYGYTF.

CDR3 sequence: CASRFPALWSERPGETQYF. CDR3 bases: TGTGCAAGTCGCTTCCCCGCGCTGTGGTCGGAGCGGCCGGGAGAGACCCAGTACTTC. The chain couples TRBV12-2 to TRBJ2-5; the D call in the table, TRBD2, was not verified against the DNA. TRBV12-2 is flagged as a pseudogene. The CDR3 spans 19 residues.